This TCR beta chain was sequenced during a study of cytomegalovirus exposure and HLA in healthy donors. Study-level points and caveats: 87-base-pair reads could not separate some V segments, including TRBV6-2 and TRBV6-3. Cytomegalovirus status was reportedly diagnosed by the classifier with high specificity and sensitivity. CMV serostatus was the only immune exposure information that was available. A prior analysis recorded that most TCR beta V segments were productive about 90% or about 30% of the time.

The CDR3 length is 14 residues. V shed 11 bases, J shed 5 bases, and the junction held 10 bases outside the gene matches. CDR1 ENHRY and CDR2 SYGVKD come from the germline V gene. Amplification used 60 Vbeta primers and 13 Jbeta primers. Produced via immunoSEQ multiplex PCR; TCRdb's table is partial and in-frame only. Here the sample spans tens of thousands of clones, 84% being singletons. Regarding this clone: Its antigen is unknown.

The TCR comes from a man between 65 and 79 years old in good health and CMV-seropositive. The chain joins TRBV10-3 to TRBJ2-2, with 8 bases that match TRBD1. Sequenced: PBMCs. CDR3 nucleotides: TGTGCCCACTCGACAGGGGTCGGAACCGGGGAGCTGTTTTTT. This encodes CAHSTGVGTGELFF.